This entry is about one T cell receptor beta chain. Its antigen has not been determined. There are no base qualities to consult, and no much larger clone falls within one base. The immunoSEQ Assay was used to immunosequence TCRbeta CDR3 regions from genomic DNA. Prior to high-throughput sequencing, genomic DNA was amplified by bias-controlled multiplex PCR. In the authors' own workflow: To quantify the absolute abundance of each unique TCRbeta CDR3 region, the sequences were collapsed and filtered. Clonality, defined as 1 minus Pielou's evenness, was calculated using only productive rearrangements. Clones with significantly greater frequencies in on-treatment versus baseline samples were identified using a previously published method. TCRdb took over this immuneACCESS table, retaining in-frame rearrangements with V and J assigned. Such tables are incomplete; in checked studies, under half of the missing clones stem from an unresolved V gene, and the remainder is unexplained. The DNA was the basis for D and trimming; V, J and clone size are from that table. For this sample the table gives 9,500 to 13,000 clones, of which around 73% were detected only once. Together, the top ten hold more than 30% of the sample.

These data come from a study of sequential checkpoint blockade in melanoma (dated by TCRdb to between 2018 and 2021). Regarding the complete study: Patients were assigned by 1:1 randomization to either first-line nivolumab followed by ipilimumab (arm A) or ipilimumab followed by nivolumab (arm B). Maintenance nivolumab came after both trial sequences.

Measured from the cysteine to the phenylalanine, the CDR3 is 15 residues long. Left in the record is the CDR3 DNA by itself, 45 bases read in frame from the first base. The germline V gene (reference sequence) yields LNHDA for CDR1 and SQIVND for CDR2. The V end gives up 5 bases and the J end 6 bases, leaving 8 bases in the junction not matched to a gene. The treatment or condition label here, explained by the study, means: randomized to nivolumab then ipilimumab (arm A) or the reverse (arm B). None of the trial patients had been given prior DNA-damaging chemotherapy. Thawed PBMCs were sorted on a FACS Aria II flow cytometer to isolate live CD3+CD8+ cells negative for CD19 and CD56. Samples came from patients with melanoma in CheckMate 064, a randomized, open-label phase II trial of sequential checkpoint blockade. Peripheral blood mononuclear cells were collected by leukapheresis, purified with Ficoll-Paque, and frozen in human serum with around 10% DMSO. Immediately after sorting, the purity of sorted blood CD3+CD8+ cells was verified to be >98%, after which DNA was extracted.

Paper-wide results and their limitations: The response-prediction model combining TCR metrics and mutation burden needs validation in larger, independent patient cohorts.

The input for sequencing was CD8+ T cells sorted from blood (inferred from file names), taken from a patient given nivolumab and ipilimumab in sequence. The origin of this receptor is a human donor with melanoma. This chain joins TRBV19 to TRBJ1-5; 9 bases in the middle match TRBD1. This receptor has the CDR3 CASSPGQGGSQPQHF. The nucleotide sequence reads TGTGCCAGTAGTCCGGGACAGGGTGGTAGTCAGCCCCAGCATTTT.